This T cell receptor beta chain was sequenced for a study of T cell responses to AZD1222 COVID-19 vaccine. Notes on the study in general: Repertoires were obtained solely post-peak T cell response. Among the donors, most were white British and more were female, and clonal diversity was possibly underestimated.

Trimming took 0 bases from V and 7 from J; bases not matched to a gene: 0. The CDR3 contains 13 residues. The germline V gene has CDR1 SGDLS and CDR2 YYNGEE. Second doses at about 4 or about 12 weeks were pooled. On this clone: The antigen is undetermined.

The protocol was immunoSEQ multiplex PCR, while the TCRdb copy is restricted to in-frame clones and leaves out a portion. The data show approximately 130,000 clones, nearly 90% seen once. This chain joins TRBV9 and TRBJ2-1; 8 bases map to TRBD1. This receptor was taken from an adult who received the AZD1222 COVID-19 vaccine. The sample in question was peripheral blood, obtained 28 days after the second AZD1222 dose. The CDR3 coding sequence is TGTGCCAGCAGCGTAGACAGGGGGAATGAGCAGTTCTTC. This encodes CASSVDRGNEQFF.